This T cell receptor beta chain was identified in a study of cytomegalovirus exposure and HLA in healthy donors (dated by TCRdb to the late 2010s). Some background on the complete study: An earlier analysis of roughly 630 of the donors reported 250 to 300 Gb of sequence data and 120 million or so unique TCR beta sequences from 150 million to 200 million T cells. An early release covering around 630 HLA-typed donors comprised 250 to 350 gigabases of sequencing data and around 80 million unique TCR sequences. Among the roughly 430 genotyped donors, around 81% belonged to the genetic ancestry cluster associated with self-reported Caucasian donors. The aim of the study was to test whether cataloging public T cell receptors could identify signatures of past pathogen exposure. Using immunosequencing, the study profiled T cell repertoires from 666 subjects and related those repertoires to cytomegalovirus serostatus. Besides the first cohort of under 700 subjects, a separate validation cohort made up of roughly 120 different subjects was used. The study combined high-throughput TCR immunosequencing, statistical association of individual TCRs with disease status, and machine learning to predict cytomegalovirus infection status. A later analysis re-analyzed previously published TCR beta repertoires from 666 donors and added high-resolution HLA genotyping to study TCR occurrence patterns. In the later analysis, no new phenotypic data were used to find candidate immune exposures; instead, reliance was placed on TCR beta sequences and their occurrence across donors. In an earlier analysis of a few hundred of the donors, high-throughput TCR beta sequencing was used to judge whether each TCR beta V gene segment behaved as functional or pseudogenic. Donor age, sex, ethnicity and CMV serostatus were compiled together with the repertoire data. Genome-wide SNP genotypes for about 55% of the roughly 670 donors were used in a later genetic analysis, which treated that subset as a discovery cohort. Every repertoire in the discovery cohort had been generated on one and the same sequencing platform. Class I and class II HLA loci were covered by the typing at four-digit resolution. The number of donors typed differed by locus, with about 629-630 for A, B, C, DRB1 and DQB1, 522 for DQA1, 600 to 610 for DPA1, and approximately 470 for DPB1. Several DR-DQ haplotypes were handled as single units for association and clustering because linkage in the cohort was strong. Across some 400 genotyped donors of the cohort, an average of about 240,000 unique TCR beta nucleotide sequences per donor were sequenced, and 15% to 20% of those sequences were non-productive.

A word on this clone: What this receptor recognizes is not known. Within one base of it there is no much larger clone, and no base qualities were kept.

Libraries were prepared through the immunoSEQ multiplex PCR assay. A mixture of 60 forward primers for TCR Vbeta segments and 13 reverse primers for TCR Jbeta segments was used in the multiplex PCR. The CDR3 region of rearranged TCR beta genes was amplified from genomic DNA with a multiplex PCR assay. The Illumina HiSeq System was used to sequence the amplified TCR beta libraries as 87-base-pair reads. In the paper's pipeline: A later analysis counted around 72 million unique TCR beta chains across the 640 or so repertoires, and roughly 11 million of these chains were shared by at least two donors. Raw reads were error-corrected and collapsed into unique sequences by a nearest-neighbor algorithm in which closely related sequences were merged to remove PCR and sequencing errors. V, D and J gene segments were assigned by aligning CDR3 sequences to IMGT reference sequences. Each retained sequence needed at least a six-nucleotide match to both a V gene segment and a J gene segment. A rearrangement counted as productive if the CDR3 had no stop codons and remained in frame with V and J, and every other rearrangement counted as non-productive. Following IMGT convention, CDR3 was defined as the stretch from the second conserved V-encoded cysteine to the conserved J-encoded phenylalanine. The earlier analysis of approximately 590 of the donors excluded any sequence lacking an unambiguous match to a single V gene segment. An earlier analysis of several hundred of the donors called V segments functional above 56.7% productive rearrangements and segregating when the between-donor standard deviation exceeded 5%. To diagnose cytomegalovirus status from the catalog of TCR beta chain sequences, a statistical classification framework was built. V and J gene assignment, in a later analysis, came from comparing TCR nucleotide sequences with IMGT/GENE-DB human TR gene sequences. In a later analysis, CDR3 sequences and most-parsimonious VDJ recombination scenarios were assigned using the TCRdist pipeline. In a later analysis, each TCR beta chain was defined by its CDR3 amino acid sequence together with its V-gene family, and reads lacking a unique V-gene family were excluded. In a later analysis, around 650 highly shared, low-generation-probability nucleotide sequences were removed to address suspected cross-contamination and a sequencing artifact. In a later analysis, a clonal expansion index was calculated for each public chain from normalized within-repertoire ranks of inferred template counts. In a later analysis, generation probabilities were computed using a VDJ recombination model fitted to out-of-frame rearrangements, and the results were checked against IGoR. In a later analysis, TCR-TCR, TCR-HLA and TCR-CMV co-occurrence was scored with hypergeometric tests, and a repertoire-size bias correction was applied to TCR pairs. A later analysis estimated false discovery rates by permuting HLA or CMV assignments 20 times. A later analysis grouped co-occurring TCRs with DBSCAN, adding TCRdist sequence similarity when clustering within HLA-allele-positive subsets. For co-occurrence clustering, repertoires with fewer than 30,000 or more than 120,000 public chains were excluded, along with 4 to 6 repertoires with anomalous nucleotide sharing. Entries here come from immuneACCESS through TCRdb and include only in-frame sequences with V and J called. Some clones fail to appear in such tables; in the studies checked, an unresolved V gene covers under half of the shortfall, and the cause of the remainder is unknown. That table is the source of V, J and clone size, and D and trimming were worked out from the DNA. The sample table contains roughly 150,000 clones; only one count was recorded for roughly 85% of them. The ten largest clones capture 2% to 2.5% of the sample.

The cohort consisted of approximately 690 healthy bone marrow donors. At the time of sampling, all cohort members were nominally healthy, though unrecorded immune exposures were likely present. The donor was CMV seronegative and was included in the group of 352 seronegative cohort members. A peripheral blood sample was collected from each donor, and TCR beta sequencing was performed on peripheral blood mononuclear cells. Genomic DNA extraction from the blood cell samples was performed with the Qiagen DNeasy Blood Extraction Kit. V was cut back by 0 bases and J by 2 bases, leaving a gap of 11 bases between them. Its CDR3 holds 16 amino acids, cysteine through phenylalanine. Only CDR3 DNA remains: 48 bases, in frame from the first base. CDR1 is given as SGHVS and CDR2 as FQNEAQ, both from the germline V gene. The paper's findings and limits, for the study overall: An association between a missense DCLRE1C variant and V-gene and J-gene trimming of TCR beta chains was found in a later genetic analysis and replicated in an independent cohort. In a later analysis, TCR association rates were found to vary across HLA loci, with the most associated TCRs seen for DRB1 alleles and the fewest for HLA-C alleles. In a later analysis, around 17,000 TCR beta sequences were associated with specific HLA alleles at a false discovery rate of 0.05. Only TCR beta chains were sequenced in this cohort, and the absence of alpha or paired-chain data limited detectable features. The only immune exposure information available for the cohort was CMV serostatus. Some IMGT-functional V segments, including TRBV6-2 and TRBV6-3, could not be distinguished by the 87-base-pair reads and were therefore excluded. The authors suggested that the approach could potentially be generalized to other disease states and immunological phenotypes. Because counts were too low, under 20 rarely observed V segments, including chromosome 9 orphons, were left out of the earlier analysis of approximately 500 of the donors. A total of around 150 TCR beta chains were listed by the study as associated with cytomegalovirus. The classifier was reported to diagnose cytomegalovirus status with high specificity and sensitivity in both the original and validation cohorts. Because some donors lacked HLA typing at each locus, the association tests relied only on the typed subset. A further reported finding was that TCR beta sequences accurately predicted the HLA-A and HLA-B alleles for most subjects in the first cohort. Linkage disequilibrium might explain the correlated functional status among segregating V segments, but an unknown experimental factor could not be ruled out. According to a later analysis, parvovirus B19, influenza, CMV and Epstein-Barr virus appeared linked to several top co-occurrence clusters. According to a later analysis, most CMV-associated TCR beta chains appeared to be HLA-restricted, and the HLA associations seemed to be driven largely by CMV exposure. Strong co-occurrence of HLA alleles, especially DR and DQ, made assigning TCR associations to individual alleles difficult. Broadly in line with IMGT annotations, most TCR beta V segments showed up in productive rearrangements about 90% or about 30% of the time in an earlier analysis of around 600 of the donors. Three of the identified cytomegalovirus-associated TCR beta chains were confirmed in vitro to be specific for cytomegalovirus antigens. Compared with the roughly 720-donor mean, donors in an Asian-associated ancestry cluster had fewer N-insertions in productive TCRs, according to a later genetic analysis. A later analysis found that HLA-associated TCR beta chains were more clonally expanded and had lower generation probabilities than equally common non-associated chains. Roughly uniform sequencing depth across donors was assumed in presence/absence analyses, although this assumption may not hold. The sequencing pipeline was judged likely to have produced a cluster of highly shared sequence variants as a technical artifact. Across donors, most TCR sequences were observed very rarely, whereas some public TCRs were present in many individuals.

The sequence was obtained from a woman between 18 and 29 years old in good health and CMV-seronegative. Sample: PBMCs. Recombination joined TRBV7-8 with TRBJ1-3; no D segment can be confidently identified. This receptor carries the CDR3 CASSLAPPQAGNTIYF. In nucleotide form, the sequence is TGTGCCAGCAGCTTAGCCCCGCCACAAGCTGGAAACACCATATATTTT.